This note documents a single T cell receptor (beta chain) sequence. Its antigen is unknown. No base quality values were provided; no much bigger clone lies one nucleotide off. Spanning cysteine to phenylalanine, the CDR3 consists of 16 amino acids. CDR3 DNA only is kept here, 48 bases in frame from base 1. For CDR1 and CDR2, the germline V gene lists SNHLY and FYNNEI. V is cut back by 4 bases and J by 6 bases, with 13 bases in the junction unmatched. This sample is part of a study of T cells in Graves' hyperthyroidism and ophthalmopathy (dated by TCRdb to about 2019). Some background on the complete study: Peripheral blood was sampled at the time of initial diagnosis, prior to any treatment. To identify TCR V-J signatures that set the groups apart, the researchers used a discovery cohort of 90 to 100 patients, made up of about 44 with Graves' ophthalmopathy and 57 with stable Graves' hyperthyroidism. Whether ophthalmopathy could be predicted prospectively was tested in an independent validation cohort made up of under 20 hyperthyroidism patients plus 17 patients who later progressed to ophthalmopathy. The approximately 98 discovery patients were randomly divided into training and test sets at a 7:3 ratio. The study also compared thyroid tissue and blood T-cell repertoires from more than five Graves' hyperthyroidism patients. Following sampling, methimazole starting at 30 mg daily was given to hyperthyroidism patients, and high-dose intravenous methylprednisolone was given to ophthalmopathy patients. According to the paper, TCR Vbeta CDR3 sequencing was carried out on 135 peripheral blood samples, which came from approximately 43 ophthalmopathy, under 80 hyperthyroidism and about 17 progressor patients.

Here is what the overall study found, with its caveats: During validation, the model predicted progression to ophthalmopathy a median of around six months ahead of onset, with almost 71% sensitivity and about 72% specificity. Most expanded thyroid clonotypes (frequency above 0.001) were also found in blood, which suggests that blood repertoires may mirror thyroid immune responses. In cross-validation, a model built on a 13 V-J signature told ophthalmopathy apart from stable hyperthyroidism with over 85% sensitivity and roughly 81% specificity, and in testing the same model reached 80%/75%. No statistical method was used to fix the sample size in advance, and group allocation was not hidden from the investigators.

The TCR beta CDR3 regions were amplified from RNA transcripts. The TCR CDR3 was subjected to a first round of RT-PCR using the HTBI primer set and the Qiagen OneStep RT-PCR kit. The libraries were constructed in a second round of multiplex PCR and then size-selected and purified. The libraries were sequenced on an Illumina HiSeq2000 using paired-end 100 bp reads. The original pipeline was this. SOAPnuke was used to process the raw data, throwing out any read that contained adapters or uncalled bases, had a mean Phred below 15, or lacked an exact constant-primer or identifier match. High-quality paired reads were merged using COPE v1.2.5, and each unique nucleotide sequence was defined as a clonotype. Clonotypes were aligned to IMGT TRBV, TRBD and TRBJ reference segments using MiTCR v1.1. The analysis was restricted to V-J combinations with a frequency above 0.0001, which together covered around 99% of the repertoires. The TCS score was defined as F50 (clonal expansion) divided by E x V (chaos), with BLOSUM62-based TCRdist calculated between CDR3 peptides within each V-J. Welch's t-statistics and random forest reduced 500 to 650 V-J features to roughly 13, which were used in a naive Bayes classifier (R e1071). TCRdb trimmed the raw reads at Q25, called clones with MiXCR and kept productive beta chains. Merged by CDR3 protein, the rows form single entries marked with the most common genes and DNA. What appears here as the V and J calls and clone size reflects TCRdb's work, not the paper's. A total of 300,000 to 500,000 distinct CDR3 sequences appear in this sample, approximately 15% of them only once. Of the sample, about 30% is held by the ten largest clones.

Stable Graves' hyperthyroidism was defined as the absence of progression to ophthalmopathy over 18 months of follow-up. Hyperthyroidism patients were newly diagnosed, had a disease duration of under 2 months, and were aged 18 to 65 years. The study excluded patients with uncontrolled infections, other autoimmune diseases, pregnancy or lactation. Diagnoses were established on the basis of clinical symptoms, serum thyroxine and TRAb, thyroid ultrasound, and orbital computed tomography. PBMCs were separated from roughly 10 ml of fresh peripheral blood using Ficoll-Paque density gradient centrifugation. Total RNA was extracted with Trizol reagent, and quality was checked on an Agilent 2100 Bioanalyzer.

This TCR was recovered from a woman between 25 and 40 years old with Graves' hyperthyroidism. This receptor chain uses TRBV2 and TRBJ2-7, with TRBD1 identical over 9 junction bases. The sequenced material came from blood. CDR3 sequence: CASSVPGQGQPSEQYF. The DNA is as follows: TGTGCCAGCAGTGTCCCGGGACAGGGCCAACCCTCCGAGCAGTACTTC.